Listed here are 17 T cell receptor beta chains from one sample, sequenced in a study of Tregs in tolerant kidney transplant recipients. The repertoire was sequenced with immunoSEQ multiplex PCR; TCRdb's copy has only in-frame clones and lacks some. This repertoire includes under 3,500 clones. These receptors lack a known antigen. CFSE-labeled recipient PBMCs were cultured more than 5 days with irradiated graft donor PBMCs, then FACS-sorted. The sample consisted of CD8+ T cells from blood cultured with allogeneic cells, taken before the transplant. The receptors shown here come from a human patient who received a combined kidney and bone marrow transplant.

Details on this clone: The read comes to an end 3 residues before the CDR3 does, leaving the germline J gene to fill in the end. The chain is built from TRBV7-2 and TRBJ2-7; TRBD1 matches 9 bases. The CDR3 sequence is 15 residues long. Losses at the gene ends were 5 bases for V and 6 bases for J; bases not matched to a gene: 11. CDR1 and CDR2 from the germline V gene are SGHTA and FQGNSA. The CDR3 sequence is CASSPVPGQGLEQYF. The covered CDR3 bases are TGTGCCAGCAGCCCAGTCCCGGGACAGGGACTCGAG.

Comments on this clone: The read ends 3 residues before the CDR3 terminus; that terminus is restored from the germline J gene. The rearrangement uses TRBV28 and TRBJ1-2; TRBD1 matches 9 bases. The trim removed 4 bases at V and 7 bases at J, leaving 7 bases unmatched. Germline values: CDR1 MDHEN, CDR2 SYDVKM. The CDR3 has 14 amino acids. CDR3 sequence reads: CASSSRQGDLGYTF. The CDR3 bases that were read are TGTGCCAGCAGTTCCCGACAGGGGGATCTTGGC.

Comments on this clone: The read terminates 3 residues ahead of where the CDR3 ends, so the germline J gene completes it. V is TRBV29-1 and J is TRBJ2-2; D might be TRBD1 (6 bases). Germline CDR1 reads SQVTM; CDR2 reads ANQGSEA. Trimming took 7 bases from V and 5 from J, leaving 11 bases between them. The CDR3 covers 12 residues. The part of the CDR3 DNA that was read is TGCAGCGCAGGGGTGGGAACCGGGGAG. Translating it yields CSAGVGTGE. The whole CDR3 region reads CSAGVGTGELFF.

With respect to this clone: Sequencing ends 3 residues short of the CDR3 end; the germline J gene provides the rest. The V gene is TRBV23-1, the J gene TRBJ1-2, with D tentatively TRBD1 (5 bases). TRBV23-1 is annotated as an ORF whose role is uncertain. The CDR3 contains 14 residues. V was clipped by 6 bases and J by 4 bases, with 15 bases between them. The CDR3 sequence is CASSPWAGTYGYTF. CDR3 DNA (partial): TGCGCCAGCAGCCCTTGGGCGGGGACCTATGGC.

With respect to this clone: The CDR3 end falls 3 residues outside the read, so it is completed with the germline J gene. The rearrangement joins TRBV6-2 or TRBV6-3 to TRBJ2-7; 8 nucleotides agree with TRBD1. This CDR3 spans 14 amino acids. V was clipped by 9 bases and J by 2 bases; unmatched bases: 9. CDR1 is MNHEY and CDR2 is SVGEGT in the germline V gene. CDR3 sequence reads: CASPYRDRTYEQYF. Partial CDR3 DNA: TGTGCCAGTCCGTACCGGGACAGGACCTACGAG.

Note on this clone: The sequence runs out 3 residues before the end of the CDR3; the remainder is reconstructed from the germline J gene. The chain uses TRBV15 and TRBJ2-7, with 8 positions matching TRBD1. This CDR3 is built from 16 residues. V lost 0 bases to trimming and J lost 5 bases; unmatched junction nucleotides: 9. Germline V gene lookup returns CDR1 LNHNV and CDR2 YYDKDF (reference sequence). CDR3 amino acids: CATSRDRGRGPDEQYF. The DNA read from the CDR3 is TGTGCCACCAGCAGAGATCGAGGCAGGGGGCCGGACGAG. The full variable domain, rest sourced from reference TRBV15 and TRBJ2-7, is DAMVIQNPRYQVTQFGKPVTLSCSQTLNHNVMYWYQQKSSQAPKLLFHYYDKDFNNEADTPDNFQSRRPNTSFCFLDIRSPGLGDTAMYLCATSRDRGRGPDEQYFGPGTRLTVT.

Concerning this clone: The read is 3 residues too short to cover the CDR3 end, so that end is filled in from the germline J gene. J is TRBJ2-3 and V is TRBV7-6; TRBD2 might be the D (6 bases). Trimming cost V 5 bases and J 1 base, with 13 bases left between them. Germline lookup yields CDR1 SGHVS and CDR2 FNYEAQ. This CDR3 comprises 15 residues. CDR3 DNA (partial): TGTGCCAGCAGCCGCGGCGGCGGGGGCACAGATACG. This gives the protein CASSRGGGGTDT. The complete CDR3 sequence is CASSRGGGGTDTQYF.

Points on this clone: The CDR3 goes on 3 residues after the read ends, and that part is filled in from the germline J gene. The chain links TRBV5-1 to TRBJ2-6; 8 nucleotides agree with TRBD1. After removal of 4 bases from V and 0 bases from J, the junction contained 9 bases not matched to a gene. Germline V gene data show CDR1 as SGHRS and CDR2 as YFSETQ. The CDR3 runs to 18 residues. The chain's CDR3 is CASSEDRVTRSGANVLTF. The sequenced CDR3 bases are TGCGCCAGCAGCGAGGACAGGGTAACTCGCTCTGGGGCCAACGTC.

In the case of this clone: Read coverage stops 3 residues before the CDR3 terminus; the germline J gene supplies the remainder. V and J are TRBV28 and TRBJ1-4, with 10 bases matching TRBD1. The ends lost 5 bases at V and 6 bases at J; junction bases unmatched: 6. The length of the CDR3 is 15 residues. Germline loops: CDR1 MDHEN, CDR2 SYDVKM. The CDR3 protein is CASSLDRGPYEKLFF. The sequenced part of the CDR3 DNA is TGTGCCAGCAGTCTTGACAGGGGGCCGTATGAAAAA.

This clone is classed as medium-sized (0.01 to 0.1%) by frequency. The CDR3 reads CASSQQGRPGDTQYF. Partial CDR3 DNA: TGTGCCAGCAGCCAGCAGGGTCGGCCGGGCGATACG. The rearrangement joins TRBV3-1 (or the pseudogene TRBV3-2) to TRBJ2-3, with D perhaps TRBD1 (5 bases). The read stops 3 residues short of the end of the CDR3; the missing end is completed from the germline J gene. Germline V lookup: CDR1 LGHDT, CDR2 YNNKEL (reference sequence). Deletions cut 3 bases from V and 6 bases from J, with 16 bases between. The CDR3 covers 15 residues.

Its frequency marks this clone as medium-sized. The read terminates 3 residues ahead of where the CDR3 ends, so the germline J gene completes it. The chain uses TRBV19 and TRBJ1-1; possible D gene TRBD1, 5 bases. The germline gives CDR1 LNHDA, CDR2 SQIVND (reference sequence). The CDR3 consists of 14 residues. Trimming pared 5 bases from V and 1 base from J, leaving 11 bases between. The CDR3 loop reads CASSVGRGNTEAFF. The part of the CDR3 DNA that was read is TGTGCCAGTAGTGTGGGTAGGGGGAACACTGAA.

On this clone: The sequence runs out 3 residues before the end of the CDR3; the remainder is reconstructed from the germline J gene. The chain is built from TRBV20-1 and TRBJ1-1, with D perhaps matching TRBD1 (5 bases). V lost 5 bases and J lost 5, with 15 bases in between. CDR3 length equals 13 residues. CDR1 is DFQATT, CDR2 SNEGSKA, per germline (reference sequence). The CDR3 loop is CSALRGVSTEAFF. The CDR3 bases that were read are TGCAGTGCTTTGCGGGGGGTTAGTACTGAA.

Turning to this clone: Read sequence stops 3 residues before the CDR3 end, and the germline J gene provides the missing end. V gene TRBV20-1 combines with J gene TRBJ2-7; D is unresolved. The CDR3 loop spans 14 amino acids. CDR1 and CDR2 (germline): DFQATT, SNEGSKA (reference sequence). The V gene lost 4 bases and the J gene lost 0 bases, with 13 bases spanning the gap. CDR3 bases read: TGCAGTGCTATGACTCCAACCCTCTCCTACGAG. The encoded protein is CSAMTPTLSYE. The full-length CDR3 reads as CSAMTPTLSYEQYF.

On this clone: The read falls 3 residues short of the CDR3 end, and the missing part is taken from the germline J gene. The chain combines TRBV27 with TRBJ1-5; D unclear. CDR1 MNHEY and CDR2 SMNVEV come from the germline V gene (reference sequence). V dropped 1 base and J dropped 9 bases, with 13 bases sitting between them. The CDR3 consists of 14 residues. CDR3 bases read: TGTGCCAGCAGTTTATTGGGCCCGTCGAGGCCC. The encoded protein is CASSLLGPSRP. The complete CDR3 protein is CASSLLGPSRPQHF.

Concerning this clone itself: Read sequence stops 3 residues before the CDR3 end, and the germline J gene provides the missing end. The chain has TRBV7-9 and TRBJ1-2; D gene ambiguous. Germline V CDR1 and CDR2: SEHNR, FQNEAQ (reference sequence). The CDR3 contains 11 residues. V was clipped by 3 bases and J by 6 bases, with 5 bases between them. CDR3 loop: CASSFGDGYTF. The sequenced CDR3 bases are TGTGCCAGCAGCTTCGGGGATGGC.

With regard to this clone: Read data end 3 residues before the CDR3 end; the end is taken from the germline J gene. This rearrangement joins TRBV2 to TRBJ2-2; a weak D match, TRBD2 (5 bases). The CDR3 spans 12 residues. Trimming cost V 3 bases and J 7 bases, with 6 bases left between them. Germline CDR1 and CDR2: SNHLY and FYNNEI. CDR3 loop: CASSESGGELFF. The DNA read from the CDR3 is TGTGCCAGCAGTGAGAGCGGCGGGGAG.

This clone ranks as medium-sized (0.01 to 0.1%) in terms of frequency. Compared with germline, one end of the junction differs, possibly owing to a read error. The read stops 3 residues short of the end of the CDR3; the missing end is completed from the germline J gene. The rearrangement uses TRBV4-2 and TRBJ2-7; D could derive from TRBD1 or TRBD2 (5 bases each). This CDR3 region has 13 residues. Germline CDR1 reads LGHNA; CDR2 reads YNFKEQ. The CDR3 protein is CASSQGTGYEQYF. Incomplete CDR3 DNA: TGCGCCAGCAGCCAAGGGACGGGGTACGAG.